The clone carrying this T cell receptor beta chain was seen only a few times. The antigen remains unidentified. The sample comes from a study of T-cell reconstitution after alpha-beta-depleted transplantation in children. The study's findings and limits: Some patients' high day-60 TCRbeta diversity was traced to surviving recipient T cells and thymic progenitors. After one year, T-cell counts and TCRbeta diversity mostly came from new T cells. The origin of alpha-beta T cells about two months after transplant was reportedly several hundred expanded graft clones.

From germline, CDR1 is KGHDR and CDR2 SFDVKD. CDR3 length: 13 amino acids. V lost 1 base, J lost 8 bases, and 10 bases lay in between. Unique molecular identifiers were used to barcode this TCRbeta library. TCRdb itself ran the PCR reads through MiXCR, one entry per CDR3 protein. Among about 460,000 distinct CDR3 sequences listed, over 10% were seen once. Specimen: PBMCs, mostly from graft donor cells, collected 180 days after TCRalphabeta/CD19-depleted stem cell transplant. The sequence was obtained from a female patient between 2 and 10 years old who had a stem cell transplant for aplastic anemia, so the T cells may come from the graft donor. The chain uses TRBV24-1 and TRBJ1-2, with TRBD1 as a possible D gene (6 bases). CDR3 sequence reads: CATSDFGGRGYTF. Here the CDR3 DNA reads TGTGCCACCAGTGATTTTGGGGGCAGAGGCTACACCTTC.